This T cell receptor beta chain was retrieved from a study of T cell repertoires in cytomegalovirus infection. About the study: In public TCR beta signatures, there were indications of both CMV infection and matching HLA type.

As concerns this clonotype: Its cognate antigen is unknown.

Whole-study findings and limits: Accumulated public TCR beta family frequency recognized individuals carrying CMV together with the relevant HLA.

CDR3 length: 15 residues. Germline lookup yields CDR1 LGHNA and CDR2 YSLEER. V gave up 0 bases and J gave up 5 bases, with 11 bases separating them. From the reads, TCRdb called clonotypes with MiXCR, one entry per CDR3 protein. The sample consists of roughly 120,000 distinct CDR3 sequences, roughly 30% of them appearing once. This material consisted of CD8+ T cells from cultured PBMCs, taken from culture after CMV antigen stimulation. The V gene is TRBV4-3, the J gene TRBJ2-1; D not resolved. This sequence was found in a human donor in good health (CMV status not recorded). Some clones in this sample may be carry-over from other donors' samples. The CDR3 DNA is TGCGCCAGCAGCCAAGATCGTCTCGCGCACAATGAGCAGTTCTTC. Its translation: CASSQDRLAHNEQFF.